This T cell receptor beta chain was profiled in a study of cytomegalovirus exposure and HLA in healthy donors (TCRdb year 2017). The study in broad terms: An earlier analysis of several hundred of the donors reported 250 to 350 Gb of sequence data and about 120 million unique TCR beta sequences obtained from about 179 million T cells. An early release covering roughly 600 HLA-typed donors comprised roughly 300 gigabases of sequencing data and around 86 million unique TCR sequences. Among the roughly 400 genotyped donors, around 79% belonged to the genetic ancestry cluster associated with self-reported Caucasian donors. The study aimed to test whether signatures of past pathogen exposure could be identified by cataloging public T cell receptors. The T cell repertoires of some 700 subjects were profiled by immunosequencing and related to cytomegalovirus serostatus. Along with the approximately 650-subject first cohort, a separate validation cohort of some 130 different subjects was used. To predict cytomegalovirus infection status, the study brought together high-throughput TCR immunosequencing, statistical association of individual TCRs with disease status, and machine learning. In a later analysis, previously published TCR beta repertoires from 670 or so donors were re-analyzed and high-resolution HLA genotyping was added so that TCR occurrence patterns could be studied. Rather than drawing on any new phenotypic data, the later analysis identified candidate immune exposures from TCR beta sequences and the way those sequences occurred across donors. An earlier analysis of several hundred of the donors applied high-throughput TCR beta sequencing to assess whether each TCR beta V gene segment acted as functional or pseudogenic. Donor age, sex, ethnicity and CMV serostatus were collected together with the repertoire data. Genome-wide SNP genotypes for about 65% of the 666 donors were used in a later genetic analysis, which treated that subset as a discovery cohort. All discovery cohort repertoires had been generated on a single sequencing platform. HLA typing covered class I and class II loci at four-digit resolution. Typing coverage differed by locus: A, B, C, DRB1 and DQB1 were typed in roughly 629-630 donors, DQA1 in 500 to 550, DPA1 in approximately 610, and DPB1 in just under 490. Because of strong linkage in the cohort, four or five DR-DQ haplotypes were treated as single units for association and clustering. On average, roughly 250,000 unique TCR beta nucleotide sequences were sequenced per donor among some 420 genotyped donors of the cohort, with approximately 18% of those sequences being non-productive. What the work shows at the level of the full study, not this receptor alone: When HLA alleles, especially DR and DQ, strongly co-occurred, TCR associations were difficult to assign to individual alleles. Because counts were too low, roughly 17 rarely observed V segments, including chromosome 9 orphons, were left out of the earlier analysis of 500 to 750 of the donors. Most TCR sequences were observed very rarely across donors, whereas some public TCRs were present in many individuals. Only TCR beta chains were sequenced in this cohort, and the absence of alpha or paired-chain data limited detectable features. A further reported finding was that TCR beta sequences accurately predicted the HLA-A and HLA-B alleles for most subjects in the first cohort. The only immune exposure information available for the cohort was CMV serostatus. A later analysis found that TCR association rates varied across HLA loci, with DRB1 alleles showing the most associated TCRs and HLA-C alleles the fewest. A later analysis found that HLA-associated TCR beta chains were more clonally expanded and had lower generation probabilities than equally common non-associated chains. A total of 150 to 200 TCR beta chains were listed by the study as associated with cytomegalovirus. In an earlier analysis of more than 500 of the donors, most TCR beta V segments appeared in productive rearrangements about 87% or about 30% of the time, broadly matching IMGT annotations. V-gene and J-gene trimming of TCR beta chains was associated with a missense DCLRE1C variant in a later genetic analysis, and the association was replicated in an independent cohort. Cytomegalovirus status was reported to be diagnosed by the classifier with high specificity and sensitivity in both the original and validation cohorts. In a later analysis, several top co-occurrence clusters were reported to appear linked to parvovirus B19, influenza, CMV and Epstein-Barr virus. Some IMGT-functional V segments, including TRBV6-2 and TRBV6-3, could not be distinguished by the 87-base-pair reads and were therefore excluded. At a false discovery rate of 0.05, a later analysis linked 16,951 TCR beta sequences to specific HLA alleles. HLA typing was unavailable for some donors at each locus, so association tests used only the typed subset. A few of the identified cytomegalovirus-associated TCR beta chains were confirmed in vitro to be specific for cytomegalovirus antigens. Most CMV-associated TCR beta chains appeared to be HLA-restricted in a later analysis, and the HLA associations seemed to be driven largely by CMV exposure. According to the authors, the approach could potentially be generalized to other disease states and immunological phenotypes. Correlated functional status among segregating V segments might reflect linkage disequilibrium, but an unknown experimental factor could not be ruled out. In a later genetic analysis, fewer N-insertions in productive TCRs were reported among donors in an Asian-associated ancestry cluster than the roughly 700-donor mean. The presence/absence analyses assumed that sequencing depth was roughly uniform across donors, and that assumption may not be true. A group of highly shared sequence variants was considered likely to be a technical artifact of the sequencing pipeline.

Worth noting for this clone: Its specific antigen is unknown. The sample holds no much larger clone one base away, and base qualities are not on file.

The library was prepared using the immunoSEQ multiplex PCR assay. The multiplex PCR relied on a mix of 60 forward primers for TCR Vbeta segments and 13 reverse primers for TCR Jbeta segments. A multiplex PCR assay on genomic DNA amplified the CDR3 region of rearranged TCR beta genes. On the Illumina HiSeq System, the amplified TCR beta libraries were sequenced as 87-base-pair reads. As for the original processing: A later analysis counted some 80 million unique TCR beta chains across the 666 repertoires, and 10 million to 12 million of these chains were shared by at least two donors. Raw reads were error-corrected and collapsed into unique sequences with a nearest-neighbor algorithm that merged closely related sequences to remove PCR and sequencing errors. Alignment of CDR3 sequences to IMGT reference sequences was used to assign V, D and J gene segments. For a sequence to be retained, a match of at least six nucleotides was required to both a V gene segment and a J gene segment. A rearrangement counted as productive if the CDR3 had no stop codons and remained in frame with V and J, and every other rearrangement counted as non-productive. Following IMGT convention, CDR3 was defined as the stretch from the second conserved V-encoded cysteine to the conserved J-encoded phenylalanine. Sequences without an unambiguous match to a single V gene segment were excluded from the earlier analysis of 450 to 650 of the donors. An earlier analysis of 587 of the donors called V segments functional above 56.7% productive rearrangements and segregating when the between-donor standard deviation exceeded 5%. A statistical classification framework was built to diagnose cytomegalovirus status from the catalog of TCR beta chain sequences. A later analysis assigned V and J genes by comparing TCR nucleotide sequences with IMGT/GENE-DB human TR gene sequences. A later analysis assigned CDR3 sequences and most-parsimonious VDJ recombination scenarios with the TCRdist pipeline. A later analysis defined each TCR beta chain by its CDR3 amino acid sequence plus V-gene family, and excluded reads lacking a unique V-gene family. To address suspected cross-contamination and a sequencing artifact, a later analysis removed 450 to 700 highly shared, low-generation-probability nucleotide sequences. In a later analysis, a clonal expansion index for each public chain was calculated from normalized within-repertoire ranks of inferred template counts. Generation probabilities in a later analysis came from a VDJ recombination model fitted to out-of-frame rearrangements, and those results were checked against IGoR. In a later analysis, hypergeometric tests were used to score TCR-TCR, TCR-HLA and TCR-CMV co-occurrence, with a repertoire-size bias correction applied to TCR pairs. To estimate false discovery rates, a later analysis permuted the HLA or CMV assignments 20 times. In a later analysis, co-occurring TCRs were grouped with DBSCAN, and TCRdist sequence similarity was added when clustering was performed within HLA-allele-positive subsets. Co-occurrence clustering excluded repertoires with fewer than 30,000 or more than 120,000 public chains, plus five with anomalous nucleotide sharing. Here the immuneACCESS table is served through TCRdb, limited to in-frame sequences with V and J called. Missing clones are a known gap in these copies; in checked studies unresolved V genes cover under half, and the rest lacks a known reason. V, J and clone size are taken as reported in that table, and D and trimming were inferred from the DNA itself. Across this sample there are 100,000 to 150,000 clones, with roughly 72% seen only once. The ten largest clones represent 4% of the sample.

The cohort consisted of 666 healthy bone marrow donors. All cohort members were sampled while nominally healthy, although unrecorded immune exposures were likely present. The donor was CMV seropositive and belonged to the group of some 290 seropositive cohort members. Every donor gave a peripheral blood sample, and the peripheral blood mononuclear cells from that sample were used for TCR beta sequencing. The Qiagen DNeasy Blood Extraction Kit was used to extract genomic DNA from the blood cell samples. The CDR1 and CDR2 encoded by the germline V gene are SGHTS and YDEGEE. The CDR3, cysteine through phenylalanine, is 13 amino acids long. Only CDR3 DNA remains: 39 bases, in frame from the first base. V and J are trimmed by 4 bases and 4 bases, and the gene matches miss 2 bases of the junction.

The sequencing input was PBMCs. The sequence came from a man aged 40-50 years in good health and CMV-seropositive. Recombination joined TRBV5-8 with TRBJ1-1, with 9 junctional bases fitting TRBD1. The sequence in DNA is TGTGCCAGCAGCGTGACAGGGGGCACTGAAGCTTTCTTT. This is translated as CASSVTGGTEAFF.